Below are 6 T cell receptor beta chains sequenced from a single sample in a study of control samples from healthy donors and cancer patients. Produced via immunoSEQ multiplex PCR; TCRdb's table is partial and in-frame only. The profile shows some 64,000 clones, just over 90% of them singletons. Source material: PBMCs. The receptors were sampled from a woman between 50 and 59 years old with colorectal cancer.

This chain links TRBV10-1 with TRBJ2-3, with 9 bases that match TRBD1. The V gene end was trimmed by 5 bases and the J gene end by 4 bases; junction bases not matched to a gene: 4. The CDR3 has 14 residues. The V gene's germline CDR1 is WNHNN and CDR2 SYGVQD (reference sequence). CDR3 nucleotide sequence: TGCGCCAGCAGTCGGGACAGGGTTGCAGATACGCAGTATTTT. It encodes CASSRDRVADTQYF.

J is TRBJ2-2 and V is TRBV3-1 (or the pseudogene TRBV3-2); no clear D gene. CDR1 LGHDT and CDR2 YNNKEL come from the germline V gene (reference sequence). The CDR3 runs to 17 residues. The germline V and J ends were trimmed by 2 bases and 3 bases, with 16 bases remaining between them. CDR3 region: CASSQKKLRVDTGELFF. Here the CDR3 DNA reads TGTGCCAGCAGCCAAAAAAAACTCCGGGTTGACACCGGGGAGCTGTTTTTT.

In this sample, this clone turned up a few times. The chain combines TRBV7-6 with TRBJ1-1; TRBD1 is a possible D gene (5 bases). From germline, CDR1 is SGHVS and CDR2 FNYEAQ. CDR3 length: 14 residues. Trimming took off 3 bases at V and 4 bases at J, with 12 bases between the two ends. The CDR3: CASSLDTRGTEAFF. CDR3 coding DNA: TGTGCCAGCAGCTTGGACACCCGGGGCACTGAAGCTTTCTTT.

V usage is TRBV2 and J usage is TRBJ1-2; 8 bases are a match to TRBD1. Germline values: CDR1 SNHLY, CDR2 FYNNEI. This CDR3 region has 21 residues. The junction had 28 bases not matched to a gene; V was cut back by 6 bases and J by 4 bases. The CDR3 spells CASSPTRQGFTPSDGVYGYTF. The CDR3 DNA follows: TGTGCCAGCAGCCCCACCCGACAGGGGTTCACCCCGTCTGATGGGGTCTATGGCTACACCTTC.

The CDR3 reads CASIPNYRGPNTEAFF. For the CDR3, the DNA is TGTGCCAGTATACCTAATTACAGGGGGCCGAACACTGAAGCTTTCTTT. The chain joins TRBV19 to TRBJ1-1; 9 nucleotides align to TRBD1. Germline V CDR1 and CDR2: LNHDA, SQIVND (reference sequence). With 7 bases clipped from V and 1 base from J, the junction kept 10 bases outside the gene matches. The CDR3 length is 16 residues.

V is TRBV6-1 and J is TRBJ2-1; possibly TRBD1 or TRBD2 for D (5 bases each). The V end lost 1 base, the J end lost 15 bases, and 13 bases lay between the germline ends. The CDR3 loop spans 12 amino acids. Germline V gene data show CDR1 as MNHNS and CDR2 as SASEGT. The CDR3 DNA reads TGTGCCAGCAGTGAAGAGGGACCCCCCCCGTTCTTC. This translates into CASSEEGPPPFF.